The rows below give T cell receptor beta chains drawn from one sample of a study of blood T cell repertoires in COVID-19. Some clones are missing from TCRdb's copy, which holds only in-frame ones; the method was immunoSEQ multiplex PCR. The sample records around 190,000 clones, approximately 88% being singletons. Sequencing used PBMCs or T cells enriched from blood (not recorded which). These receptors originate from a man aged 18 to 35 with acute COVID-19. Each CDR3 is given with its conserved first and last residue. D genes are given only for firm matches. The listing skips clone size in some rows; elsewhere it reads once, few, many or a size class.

TGTGCCAGCAGTTTGGGGGGGACAACTAATGAAAAACTGTTTTTT	CASSLGGTTNEKLFF	TRBV28	.	few	TRBJ1-4
TGTGCCAGCAGCTTGGTGGACAGGTCCACCGGGGAGCTGTTTTTT	CASSLVDRSTGELFF	TRBV5-4	TRBD1	.	TRBJ2-2
TGTGCCAGCAGCTTAGTGGCTAGCTACTCCTACGAGCAGTACTTC	CASSLVASYSYEQYF	TRBV7-8	.	.	TRBJ2-7
TGTGCCAGCAGCCAGGATGGGAGTGAAAAACTGTTTTTT	CASSQDGSEKLFF	TRBV3-1/TRBV3-2	.	.	TRBJ1-4
TGTGCCAGCTCACCAAGGACTAGCGGGAGTCGTGAGCAGTTCTTC	CASSPRTSGSREQFF	TRBV18	TRBD2	.	TRBJ2-1
TGTGCCAGCAGCTTGTCGGGGTCCAGCTCCTACGAGCAGTACTTC	CASSLSGSSSYEQYF	TRBV5-8	.	.	TRBJ2-7
TGTGCCAGCAGCTTACCCCTTGGACAGTACAATGAGCAGTTCTTC	CASSLPLGQYNEQFF	TRBV7-3	.	.	TRBJ2-1
TGTGCCAGCAGCCACCCACAGGGAATGAACACTGAAGCTTTCTTT	CASSHPQGMNTEAFF	TRBV4-2	.	once	TRBJ1-1
TGTGCCAGCAGCGTAGCCTCAAGCCATGGGCAGTTCTTC	CASSVASSHGQFF	TRBV9	.	.	TRBJ2-1
TGTGCCTCCTACTCGCAGGGGGACCCCAGCTCTGGGGCCAACGTCCTGACTTTC	CASYSQGDPSSGANVLTF	TRBV19	TRBD1	.	TRBJ2-6
TGTGCCAGCAGTTTAAGAGGGGACAGGGCCGGGGGCTATGGCTACACCTTC	CASSLRGDRAGGYGYTF	TRBV27	TRBD1	.	TRBJ1-2
TGTGCCAGCAGCGCGACAGGGGGCGCAGACACCGGGGAGCTGTTTTTT	CASSATGGADTGELFF	TRBV9	TRBD1	.	TRBJ2-2
TGTGCCACCAGTGATCCAAGGGGGCGGGAGGGGTACAATGAGCAGTTCTTC	CATSDPRGREGYNEQFF	TRBV24-1	TRBD2	.	TRBJ2-1
TGTGCCAGCAGTGAAATTCAGGGGCCCGGAAACACCATATATTTT	CASSEIQGPGNTIYF	TRBV6-1	.	once	TRBJ1-3
TGTGCCAGTAGTATCGGGACAGGGGCTTACGAGCAGTACTTC	CASSIGTGAYEQYF	TRBV19	TRBD1	.	TRBJ2-7
TGTGCCACCAGTGATTTGAGGGCTACCGGAGGTGAGCAGTTCTTC	CATSDLRATGGEQFF	TRBV24-1	.	.	TRBJ2-1
TGTGCCAGCAGTTGGGGGACAGGACCTAACTATGGCTACACCTTC	CASSWGTGPNYGYTF	TRBV27	TRBD1	.	TRBJ1-2
TGTGCCAGCAGCCAAGCAACTAGCGGACTGGGATACGAGCAGTACTTC	CASSQATSGLGYEQYF	TRBV4-2	TRBD2	.	TRBJ2-7
TGTGCCACCAGGAAGGGACAGGAGATCTATGGCTACACCTTC	CATRKGQEIYGYTF	TRBV28	TRBD1	.	TRBJ1-2
TGTGCCAGCAGCGTCGGGGGGAGTTTATACGAGCAGTACTTC	CASSVGGSLYEQYF	TRBV9	TRBD2	.	TRBJ2-7
TGTGCCAGCAGTCAGGACAGTAATGAGCAGTTCTTC	CASSQDSNEQFF	TRBV2	.	.	TRBJ2-1
TGTGCCAGCGGGGACAGGGCAAGCGGCACTGAAGCTTTCTTT	CASGDRASGTEAFF	TRBV28	TRBD1	.	TRBJ1-1
TGTGCCACCAGTGGACGGGACAGGTCCTACAATGAGCAGTTCTTC	CATSGRDRSYNEQFF	TRBV15	TRBD1	.	TRBJ2-1
TGTGCCAGCATTTGGGGCCTGGGCACTGAAGCTTTCTTT	CASIWGLGTEAFF	TRBV7-9	.	.	TRBJ1-1